This passage covers 22 T cell receptor beta chains from one sample sequenced in a study of blood T cell repertoires in COVID-19. Sequencing used immunoSEQ multiplex PCR; TCRdb keeps in-frame clones, though not all of them. The sample yields about 88,000 clones, 89% seen once. Sequencing was performed on peripheral blood. These TCRs come from a woman of 80 years or more with active COVID-19.

V and J are TRBV19 and TRBJ2-3; the match to TRBD1 covers 7 bases. Germline V gene sequence: CDR1 LNHDA, CDR2 SQIVND (reference sequence). The CDR3 is made up of 15 amino acids. The V segment lost 6 bases and the J segment 1 base; nucleotides outside the gene matches: 7. CDR3 residues: CASRKDRDRTDTQYF. The CDR3 nucleotides are TGTGCCAGTAGGAAAGACAGGGACCGCACAGATACGCAGTATTTT. Full variable domain (remainder filled in from reference TRBV19 and TRBJ2-3): DGGITQSPKYLFRKEGQNVTLSCEQNLNHDAMYWYRQDPGQGLRLIYYSQIVNDFQKGDIAEGYSVSREKKESFPLTVTSAQKNPTAFYLCASRKDRDRTDTQYFGPGTRLTVL.

The chain combines TRBV6-5 with TRBJ2-7; D unclear. Between the trimmed V and J ends, which lost 7 bases and 4 bases, there was a span of 17 bases. This CDR3 spans 14 amino acids. Looked up from germline, CDR1 is MNHEY and CDR2 is SVGAGI. The CDR3 here is CASKAAAYGYEQYF. The CDR3 region has the DNA TGTGCCAGCAAAGCCGCGGCCTATGGGTACGAGCAGTACTTC.

The rearrangement links TRBV9 to TRBJ2-1; 10 bases align to TRBD2. Trimming cost V 4 bases and J 6 bases; bases outside gene matches: 19. CDR3 size: 19 residues. Germline CDR1 SGDLS, CDR2 YYNGEE. The CDR3 DNA reads TGTGCCAGCAGCCCTCGGGAAGGGGCTAGCGGGAGATCCAGCAATGAGCAGTTCTTC. As protein: CASSPREGASGRSSNEQFF.

This chain uses TRBV25-1 with TRBJ2-3; 8 bases are shared with TRBD1. Germline CDR1 MGHDK, CDR2 SYGVNS. V trimming: 4 bases; J trimming: 9 bases; junction bases outside the gene matches: 3. This CDR3 spans 12 amino acids. This chain's CDR3 is CASSGDRRTQYF. In DNA form, the CDR3 reads TGTGCCAGCAGTGGGGACAGGAGGACGCAGTATTTT.

V and J are TRBV2 and TRBJ1-2, with 7 bases aligning to TRBD1. Germline lookup yields CDR1 SNHLY and CDR2 FYNNEI. The CDR3 has 15 residues. Trimming took 6 bases from V and 5 from J; bases not matched to a gene: 12. CDR3 nucleotide sequence: TGTGCCAGCAGAGAGGGCCAGGGGGGTTGGTATGGCTACACCTTC. It codes for CASREGQGGWYGYTF.

The V gene is TRBV28, the J gene TRBJ1-1, with 7 bases matching TRBD1. V dropped 4 bases and J dropped 0; count of bases not matched to a gene: 5. CDR3 length: 15 amino acids. CDR1 is MDHEN and CDR2 is SYDVKM in the germline V gene. CDR3 bases: TGTGCCAGCAGTTACAGACAGGGAATGAACACTGAAGCTTTCTTT. Translating it yields CASSYRQGMNTEAFF. Filled out from reference TRBV28 and TRBJ1-1, the complete variable domain reads DVKVTQSSRYLVKRTGEKVFLECVQDMDHENMFWYRQDPGLGLRLIYFSYDVKMKEKGDIPEGYSVSREKKERFSLILESASTNQTSMYLCASSYRQGMNTEAFFGQGTRLTVV.

V and J are TRBV11-3 and TRBJ2-1; 13 bases fit TRBD2. The germline V gene encodes CDR1 SGHNT and CDR2 YENEEA. The V and J ends lost 3 bases and 6 bases, in that order; junction bases with no gene match: 14. This CDR3 spans 19 amino acids. This chain's CDR3 is CASSFYRTSGSYRVNEQFF. CDR3 DNA sequence: TGTGCCAGCAGCTTTTACCGGACTAGCGGGAGTTATAGGGTCAATGAGCAGTTCTTC.

The chain uses TRBV7-2 and TRBJ2-3, with D maybe TRBD1 (5 bases). This CDR3 has 14 residues. Germline CDR1 reads SGHTA; CDR2 reads FQGNSA. Trimming shortened V by 1 base and J by 0 bases, and 5 bases separated the two germline ends. The CDR3 loop is CASSLDRSTDTQYF. Here the CDR3 DNA reads TGTGCCAGCAGCTTAGACAGGAGCACAGATACGCAGTATTTT. Full variable domain (remainder filled in from reference TRBV7-2 and TRBJ2-3): GAGVSQSPSNKVTEKGKDVELRCDPISGHTALYWYRQSLGQGLEFLIYFQGNSAPDKSGLPSDRFSAERTGGSVSTLTIQRTQQEDSAVYLCASSLDRSTDTQYFGPGTRLTVL.

V is TRBV28 and J is TRBJ2-6, with TRBD1 identical over 9 bases. Unmatched junction bases numbered 12, after V lost 5 bases and J lost 4 bases. This CDR3 comprises 18 residues. Germline lookup yields CDR1 MDHEN and CDR2 SYDVKM. The CDR3 nucleotides read TGTGCCAGCAGTCACCAACAGGGGGCGCGCTCCGGGGCCAACGTCCTGACTTTC. Encoded protein: CASSHQQGARSGANVLTF.

The chain recombines TRBV19 with TRBJ2-1; 11 bases are a match to TRBD2. The CDR3 is 14 residues long. Germline V gene sequence: CDR1 LNHDA, CDR2 SQIVND (reference sequence). With 5 bases clipped from V and 6 bases from J, the junction kept 3 bases outside the gene matches. The CDR3: CASSHGTSGNEQFF. The CDR3 coding sequence is TGTGCCAGTAGTCACGGGACTAGCGGCAATGAGCAGTTCTTC.

V gene TRBV10-3 combines with J gene TRBJ2-7; TRBD1 matches 12 bases. The CDR3 sequence is 16 residues long. CDR1 ENHRY and CDR2 SYGVKD come from the germline V gene. Germline trimming cut 5 bases from V and 5 bases from J; bases unmatched to any gene: 10. The CDR3 DNA follows: TGTGCCATCAGTTCTTCCGGGACAGGGGGCTTCGACGAGCAGTACTTC. Translating it yields CAISSSGTGGFDEQYF.

CDR3 loop: CAAGGRKHTDTQYF. The CDR3, as DNA: TGTGCCGCCGGAGGCAGAAAACACACAGATACGCAGTATTTT. The chain employs TRBV5-6 and TRBJ2-3; D is perhaps TRBD2 (5 bases). The germline V and J ends were trimmed by 10 bases and 2 bases, with 17 bases remaining between them. Looked up from germline, CDR1 is SGHDT and CDR2 is YYEEEE. This CDR3 contains 14 residues.

This chain links TRBV28 with TRBJ1-4; 10 bases map to TRBD1. V dropped 5 bases and J dropped 11; count of bases not matched to a gene: 14. Germline values: CDR1 MDHEN, CDR2 SYDVKM. The CDR3 is 16 residues long. DNA of the CDR3: TGTGCCAGCAGTATATTTCCGGGACAGGGGACGGGGAAACTGTTTTTT. This sequence encodes CASSIFPGQGTGKLFF.

The chain is built from TRBV9 and TRBJ2-5, with TRBD2 matching 15 bases. The CDR3 totals 18 residues. V lost 0 bases and J lost 5; bases outside the gene matches: 8. Germline V lookup: CDR1 SGDLS, CDR2 YYNGEE. CDR3 sequence: CASSVGTSGRAVYETQYF. In DNA form, the CDR3 reads TGTGCCAGCAGCGTAGGGACTAGCGGGAGGGCCGTTTATGAGACCCAGTACTTC. The full variable domain, with the rest looked up from reference TRBV9 and TRBJ2-5, is DSGVTQTPKHLITATGQRVTLRCSPRSGDLSVYWYQQSLDQGLQFLIQYYNGEERAKGNILERFSAQQFPDLHSELNLSSLELGDSALYFCASSVGTSGRAVYETQYFGPGTRLLVL.

The chain uses TRBV15 and TRBJ1-2, with TRBD1 matching 7 bases. The CDR3 extends over 16 amino acids. With 3 bases clipped from V and 5 bases from J, the junction kept 12 bases outside the gene matches. Germline V CDR1 and CDR2: LNHNV, YYDKDF (reference sequence). The CDR3: CATSSKTGTELYGYTF. The CDR3 nucleotides read TGTGCCACCAGCAGTAAGACAGGGACAGAATTATATGGCTACACCTTC.

The chain links TRBV19 to TRBJ2-1, with D hard to call. The CDR3 consists of 12 residues. Germline V gene sequence: CDR1 LNHDA, CDR2 SQIVND (reference sequence). Trimming left V 3 bases short and J 7 bases short, with 7 bases between. The CDR3 region is CASSMWSNEQFF. The CDR3 DNA follows: TGTGCCAGTAGTATGTGGAGTAATGAGCAGTTCTTC.

This clone was recorded once. This chain links TRBV5-1 with TRBJ2-6; D unresolved. The CDR3 totals 15 residues. Germline CDR1 SGHRS, CDR2 YFSETQ. Trimming removed 3 bases from V and 0 bases from J, with 7 bases in between. In DNA, the CDR3 is TGCGCCAGCAGCTCCTTCCTCTCTGGGGCCAACGTCCTGACTTTC. Translation: CASSSFLSGANVLTF.

This chain uses TRBV3-1 (or the pseudogene TRBV3-2) with TRBJ2-3, with TRBD2 as a possible D gene (5 bases). Trimming stripped 3 bases from V and 8 bases from J, with 12 bases between. This CDR3 comprises 13 residues. Germline CDR1 and CDR2: LGHDT and YNNKEL (reference sequence). The chain's CDR3 is CASSHPERSTQYF. The CDR3 nucleotides read TGTGCCAGCAGCCACCCGGAGCGGAGTACGCAGTATTTT.

The V and J genes are TRBV19 and TRBJ1-3; no reliable D call. CDR3 length: 13 residues. V was clipped by 7 bases and J by 2 bases, with 9 bases between them. The V gene's germline CDR1 is LNHDA and CDR2 SQIVND (reference sequence). The CDR3 sequence: CASNFFAGNTIYF. The DNA for the CDR3 is TGTGCCAGTAATTTCTTCGCTGGAAACACCATATATTTT.

CDR3 nucleotides: TGTGCCATCAGTGCCTGGACTCCGAGCGGACGAGATACGCAGTATTTT. Translated, it gives CAISAWTPSGRDTQYF. The chain has TRBV10-3 and TRBJ2-3; D perhaps matches TRBD2 (5 bases). The CDR3 length is 16 residues. Germline CDR1 is ENHRY and CDR2 is SYGVKD. V was trimmed by 4 bases and J by 5 bases, leaving 19 bases between them.

Only one count was recorded for this clone. The chain employs TRBV28 and TRBJ1-5; TRBD1 matches 8 bases. This CDR3 has 14 residues. CDR1 is MDHEN and CDR2 is SYDVKM in the germline V gene. Germline trimming cut 11 bases from V and 5 bases from J; bases unmatched to any gene: 11. The CDR3 sequence: CAGSLTGAHQPQHF. Here the CDR3 DNA reads TGTGCCGGTTCCCTGACAGGGGCCCATCAGCCCCAGCATTTT.

This chain joins TRBV28 and TRBJ1-1; D gene unclear. V was shortened by 2 bases and J by 5 bases, with 9 bases between the two germline ends. The CDR3 has 13 residues. Germline CDR1 and CDR2: MDHEN and SYDVKM. CDR3 nucleotides: TGTGCCAGCAGTTTAGGGAGGGAAACTGAAGCTTTCTTT. Its protein is CASSLGRETEAFF.